The source of this T cell receptor (beta chain) is a study of T cell clonality in common variable immunodeficiency. Points from the study as a whole: Reportedly, TCR beta sequences from common variable immunodeficiency showed fewer deletions and N-nucleotide insertions. Authors noted CVID clonality's cause needs subpopulation repertoire sequencing.

There are 16 residues in the CDR3. Germline-derived CDR1 and CDR2 are SNHLY and FYNNEI. The ends lost 7 bases at V and 5 bases at J; junction bases unmatched: 13. The protocol was immunoSEQ multiplex PCR, while the TCRdb copy is restricted to in-frame clones and leaves out a portion. Captured here are tens of thousands of clones, none seen once; the top ten comprise over 25%. In the case of this clone: Its target is not known. The CDR3 is cut off 3 residues early in the read; its end comes from the germline J gene.

The clonotype originates from a human donor with common variable immunodeficiency. Sequences were obtained from peripheral blood mononuclear cells. The chain combines TRBV2 with TRBJ2-2; 7 bases are shared with TRBD2. The DNA read from the CDR3 is TGTGCCAGCACCTCCGGGACTACCTTCCGAACCGGGGAG. It translates to CASTSGTTFRTGE. The CDR3 in full is CASTSGTTFRTGELFF. Full variable domain (missing parts from reference TRBV2 and TRBJ2-2): EPEVTQTPSHQVTQMGQEVILRCVPISNHLYFYWYRQILGQKVEFLVSFYNNEISEKSEIFDDQFSVERPDGSNFTLKIRSTKLEDSAMYFCASTSGTTFRTGELFFGEGSRLTVL.